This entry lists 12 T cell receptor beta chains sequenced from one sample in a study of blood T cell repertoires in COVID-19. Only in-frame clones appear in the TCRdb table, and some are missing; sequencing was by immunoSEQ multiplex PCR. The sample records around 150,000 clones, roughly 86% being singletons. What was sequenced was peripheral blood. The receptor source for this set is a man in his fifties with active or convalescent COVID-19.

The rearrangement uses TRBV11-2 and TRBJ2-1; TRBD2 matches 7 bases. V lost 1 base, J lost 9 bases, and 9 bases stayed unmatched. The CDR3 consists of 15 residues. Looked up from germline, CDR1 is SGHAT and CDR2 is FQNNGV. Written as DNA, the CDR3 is TGTGCCAGCAGCTTAGTGGTGGCGGGAGCTGGTGAGCAGTTCTTC. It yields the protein CASSLVVAGAGEQFF.

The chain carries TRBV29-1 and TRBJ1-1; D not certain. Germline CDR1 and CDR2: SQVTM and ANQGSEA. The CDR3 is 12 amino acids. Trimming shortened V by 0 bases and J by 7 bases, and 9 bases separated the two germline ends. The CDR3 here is CSVEDLGREAFF. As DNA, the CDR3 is TGCAGCGTTGAAGATCTTGGCCGTGAAGCTTTCTTT. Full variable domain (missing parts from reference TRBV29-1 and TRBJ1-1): SAVISQKPSRDICQRGTSLTIQCQVDSQVTMMFWYRQQPGQSLTLIATANQGSEATYESGFVIDKFPISRPNLTFSTLTVSNMSPEDSSIYLCSVEDLGREAFFGQGTRLTVV.

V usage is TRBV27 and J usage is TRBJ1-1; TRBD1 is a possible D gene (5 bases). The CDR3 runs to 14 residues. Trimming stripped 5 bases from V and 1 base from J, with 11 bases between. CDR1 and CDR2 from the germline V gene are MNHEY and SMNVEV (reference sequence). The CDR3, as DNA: TGTGCCAGCAGTAATGCCGGACAGAACACTGAAGCTTTCTTT. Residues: CASSNAGQNTEAFF.

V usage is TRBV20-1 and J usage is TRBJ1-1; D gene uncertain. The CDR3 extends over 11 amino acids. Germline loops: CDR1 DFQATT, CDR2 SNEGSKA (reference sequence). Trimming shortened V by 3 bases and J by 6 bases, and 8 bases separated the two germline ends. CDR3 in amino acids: CSASEVAEAFF. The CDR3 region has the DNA TGCAGTGCTAGTGAGGTAGCTGAAGCTTTCTTT.

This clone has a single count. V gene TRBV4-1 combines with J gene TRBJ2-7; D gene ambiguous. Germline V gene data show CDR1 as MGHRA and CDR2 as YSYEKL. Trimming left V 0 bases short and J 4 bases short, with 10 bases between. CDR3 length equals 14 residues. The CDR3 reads CASSQDWARYEQYF. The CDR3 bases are TGCGCCAGCAGCCAAGATTGGGCGAGATACGAGCAGTACTTC.

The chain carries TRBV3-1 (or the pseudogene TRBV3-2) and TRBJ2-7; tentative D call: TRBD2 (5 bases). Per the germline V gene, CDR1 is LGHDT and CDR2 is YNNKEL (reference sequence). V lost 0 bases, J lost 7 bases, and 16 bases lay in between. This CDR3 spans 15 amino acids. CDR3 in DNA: TGTGCCAGCAGCCAAGATATTCCCCCCCGGGGAGAGCAGTACTTC. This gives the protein CASSQDIPPRGEQYF.

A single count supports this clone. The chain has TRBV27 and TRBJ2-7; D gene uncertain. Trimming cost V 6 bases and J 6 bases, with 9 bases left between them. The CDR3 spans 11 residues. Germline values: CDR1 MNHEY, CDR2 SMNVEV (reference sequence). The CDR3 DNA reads TGTGCCAGCAGAACAGTAGGCGAGCAGTACTTC. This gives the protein CASRTVGEQYF.

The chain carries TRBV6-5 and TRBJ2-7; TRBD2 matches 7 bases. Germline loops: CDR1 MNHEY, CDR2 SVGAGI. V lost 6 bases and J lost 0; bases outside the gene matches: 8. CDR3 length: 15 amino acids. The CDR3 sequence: CASRPRGDRSYEQYF. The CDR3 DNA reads TGTGCCAGCAGGCCTCGGGGGGACCGCTCCTACGAGCAGTACTTC.

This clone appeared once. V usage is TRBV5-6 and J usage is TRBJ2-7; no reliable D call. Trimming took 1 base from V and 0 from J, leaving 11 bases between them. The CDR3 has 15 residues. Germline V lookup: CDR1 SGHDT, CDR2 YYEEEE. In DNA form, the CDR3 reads TGTGCCAGCAGCTTGAAACTCCTGAGCTCCTACGAGCAGTACTTC. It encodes CASSLKLLSSYEQYF. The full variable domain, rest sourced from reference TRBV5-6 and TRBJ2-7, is DAGVTQSPTHLIKTRGQQVTLRCSPKSGHDTVSWYQQALGQGPQFIFQYYEEEERQRGNFPDRFSGHQFPNYSSELNVNALLLGDSALYLCASSLKLLSSYEQYFGPGTRLTVT.

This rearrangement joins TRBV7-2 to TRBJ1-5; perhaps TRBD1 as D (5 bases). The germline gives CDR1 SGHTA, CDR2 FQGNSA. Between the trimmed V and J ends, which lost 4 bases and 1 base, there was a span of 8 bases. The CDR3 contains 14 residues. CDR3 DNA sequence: TGTGCCAGCAGCTACGGGGGAAGCAATCAGCCCCAGCATTTT. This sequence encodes CASSYGGSNQPQHF.

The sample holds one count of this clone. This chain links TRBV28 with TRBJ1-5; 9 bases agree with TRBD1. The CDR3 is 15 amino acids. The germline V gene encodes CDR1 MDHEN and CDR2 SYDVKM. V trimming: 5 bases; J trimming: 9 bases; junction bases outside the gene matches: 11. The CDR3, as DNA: TGTGCCAGCAGTCCCCGGGGGACAGGGACTTGGCCCCAGCATTTT. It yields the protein CASSPRGTGTWPQHF.

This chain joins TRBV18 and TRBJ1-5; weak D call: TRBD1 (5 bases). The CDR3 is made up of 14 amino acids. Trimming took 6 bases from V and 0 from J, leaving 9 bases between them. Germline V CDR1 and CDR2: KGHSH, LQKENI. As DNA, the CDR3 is TGTGCCAGCTCGGACAATTATAGCAATCAGCCCCAGCATTTT. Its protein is CASSDNYSNQPQHF.